This T cell receptor beta chain came from a study of molecular identifiers for immune sequencing clone quantification. About this clonotype itself: Its antigen is currently unknown. A much more abundant neighbour one base away suggests this may be a read error.

TCRdb used MiXCR to reprocess the PCR reads, holding one entry per CDR3 protein. Here the sample spans about 640,000 distinct CDR3 sequences, around 20% being singletons. Sorting defined naive CD8 T cells as CD8+CD4-CCR7+CD45RA+. Study-wide results and caveats: Jurkat TCR RNA spiked in from one cell could reportedly be detected among about a million naive cells. Barcode-sharing identical TCR molecules could underestimate highly expanded clone sizes.

The sequence came from a human donor in good health. Some libraries in this study had Jurkat cell RNA spiked in. Sequences were obtained from naive CD8+ T cells from blood, with Jurkat cell RNA spiked in. Sample subset: FACS-sorted CD8+CD4-CCR7+CD45RA+ naive T cells.

As DNA, the CDR3 is TGTGCCAGCAGTGAAGTTTACACCGGGGAGCTGTTTTTT. Translated: CASSEVYTGELFF. The genes are TRBV2 and TRBJ2-2, with D unclear. Germline loops: CDR1 SNHLY, CDR2 FYNNEI. The CDR3 is 13 amino acids. V was shortened by 1 base and J by 3 bases, with 3 bases between the two germline ends.